This T cell receptor (beta chain) was recovered during a study of human T cells and chemical hapten exposure. Study-level points and caveats: Expanded TCRs made up significantly more big CDR3 similarity clusters than controls did. Unchanged with DPC sensitization were TCRs above 1 in 1000 frequency.

CDR3 length: 15 residues. Germline values: CDR1 LGHNA, CDR2 YNFKEQ. V dropped 2 bases and J dropped 3; count of bases not matched to a gene: 0. The library attached unique molecular identifiers to individual cDNA molecules. MiXCR, run by TCRdb on the RACE reads, gives a single entry per CDR3 protein. The sample has about 97,000 distinct CDR3 sequences; 27% are singletons. This clonotype was detected only a few times. Its antigen is as yet unknown. Time point given: patch test 3, about 24 weeks after DPC sensitization. Treatment of the sample: therapeutic diphenylcyclopropenone sensitization with weekly scalp DPC. Blood sampling preceded each patch test application.

The sequence was collected from a middle-aged man with alopecia areata. Some clones in this sample may be carry-over from other donors' samples. The rearrangement joins TRBV4-2 to TRBJ2-2; 10 nucleotides line up with TRBD2. The sample consisted of whole blood, taken in connection with sensitization to the hapten diphenylcyclopropenone (DPC). CDR3 in amino acids: CASSQLAGDTGELFF. The CDR3 DNA follows: TGTGCCAGCAGCCAACTAGCGGGGGACACCGGGGAGCTGTTTTTT.